The next 8 T cell receptor beta chains were all read from a single sample in a study of PD-1 blockade in classical Hodgkin lymphoma. All the patients suffered relapse after autologous stem cell transplantation, and brentuximab vedotin exposure differed. Some clones are missing from TCRdb's copy, which holds only in-frame ones; the method was immunoSEQ multiplex PCR. The sample consists of some 12,000 clones, roughly 79% of them appearing once. Sequenced here: peripheral blood mononuclear cells (PBMCs), sampled before the second cycle of nivolumab. These receptors all stem from a human donor with classical Hodgkin lymphoma.

V usage is TRBV5-4 and J usage is TRBJ1-3; no reliable D call. V gave up 0 bases and J gave up 0 bases, with 7 bases separating them. The germline gives CDR1 SGHNT, CDR2 YYREEE (reference sequence). The CDR3 totals 15 residues. This CDR3 is CASSLERSSGNTIYF. CDR3 coding DNA: TGTGCCAGCAGCTTGGAGCGAAGCTCTGGAAACACCATATATTTT.

The chain recombines TRBV19 with TRBJ1-6, with D perhaps matching TRBD1 (6 bases). The CDR3 is made up of 15 amino acids. Germline CDR1 LNHDA, CDR2 SQIVND (reference sequence). V lost 2 bases and J 7 bases, leaving 12 bases between the germline ends. This CDR3 reads CASSIILGGNSPLHF. For the CDR3, the DNA is TGTGCCAGTAGTATAATTTTAGGGGGAAATTCACCCCTCCACTTT. The variable domain in full, with the rest retrieved from reference TRBV19 and TRBJ1-6, is DGGITQSPKYLFRKEGQNVTLSCEQNLNHDAMYWYRQDPGQGLRLIYYSQIVNDFQKGDIAEGYSVSREKKESFPLTVTSAQKNPTAFYLCASSIILGGNSPLHFGNGTRLTVT.

The chain employs TRBV28 and TRBJ1-2, with D maybe TRBD1 (6 bases). CDR3 length: 14 amino acids. Germline V lookup: CDR1 MDHEN, CDR2 SYDVKM. V was shortened by 6 bases and J by 8 bases, with 19 bases between the two germline ends. The CDR3 DNA sequence: TGTGCCAGCAGCCTCACGGGACACCGAGCGGGCTACACCTTC. The encoded protein is CASSLTGHRAGYTF.

The J gene is TRBJ2-7, the V gene TRBV28; TRBD1 agrees at 7 bases. The germline V gene has CDR1 MDHEN and CDR2 SYDVKM. V lost 7 bases, J lost 7 bases, and 19 bases stayed unmatched. The CDR3 is made up of 16 amino acids. The CDR3 nucleotides are TGTGCCAGCAAGTCAGAACGAGGGGGCGAAATGGAAGAGCAGTACTTC. It translates to CASKSERGGEMEEQYF. The full variable domain, rest sourced from reference TRBV28 and TRBJ2-7, is DVKVTQSSRYLVKRTGEKVFLECVQDMDHENMFWYRQDPGLGLRLIYFSYDVKMKEKGDIPEGYSVSREKKERFSLILESASTNQTSMYLCASKSERGGEMEEQYFGPGTRLTVT.

This chain links TRBV7-9 with TRBJ1-5; D unclear. Germline CDR1 and CDR2: SEHNR and FQNEAQ (reference sequence). Deletions cut 5 bases from V and 4 bases from J, with 12 bases between. CDR3 length equals 14 residues. The CDR3 protein is CASSPGSRNQPQHF. The CDR3 DNA reads TGTGCCAGCAGCCCCGGGAGCCGAAATCAGCCCCAGCATTTT.

A single count supports this clone. The rearrangement uses TRBV4-1 and TRBJ2-7; 8 bases fit TRBD2. Germline CDR1 is MGHRA and CDR2 is YSYEKL. V dropped 1 base and J dropped 7; count of bases not matched to a gene: 6. The CDR3 loop spans 14 amino acids. CDR3 coding DNA: TGCGCCAGCAGCCAAGTCCGGTTAGCGGGGGAGCAGTACTTC. Protein product: CASSQVRLAGEQYF.

This rearrangement joins TRBV5-1 to TRBJ1-4; the match to TRBD1 covers 9 bases. The CDR3 length is 14 residues. Germline V gene lookup returns CDR1 SGHRS and CDR2 YFSETQ. Germline trimming cut 4 bases from V and 7 bases from J; bases unmatched to any gene: 5. CDR3 in amino acids: CASSRTGGGEKLFF. CDR3 bases: TGCGCCAGCAGCAGAACAGGGGGCGGTGAAAAACTGTTTTTT. Using reference TRBV5-1 and TRBJ1-4 for the parts outside the CDR3, the full variable domain is KAGVTQTPRYLIKTRGQQVTLSCSPISGHRSVSWYQQTPGQGLQFLFEYFSETQRNKGNFPGRFSGRQFSNSRSEMNVSTLELGDSALYLCASSRTGGGEKLFFGSGTQLSVL.

The chain employs TRBV5-1 and TRBJ2-5, with D perhaps matching TRBD1 (5 bases). The germline CDR1 and CDR2 sequences are SGHRS and YFSETQ. V lost 0 bases, J lost 5 bases, and 11 bases lay in between. This CDR3 comprises 14 residues. CDR3 in DNA: TGCGCCAGCAGCTTGGTTCCAGGGTCTGAGACCCAGTACTTC. Encoded protein: CASSLVPGSETQYF.